This TCR beta chain derives from a study of Ad26.COV2.S vaccination and SARS-CoV-2 variants. CDR1 is SGHAT, CDR2 FQNNGV, per germline. Germline trimming cut 5 bases from V and 4 bases from J; bases unmatched to any gene: 6. This CDR3 has 14 residues. The treatment is: about 20 received Ad26.COV2.S at low or high dose, single or two shots; about 5 received placebo; per-sample allocation not given. It was on day 63 after the first vaccine or placebo injection that samples were taken. Here immunoSEQ multiplex PCR was the method, and the copy in TCRdb shows in-frame clones only, minus some. The data contain around 450,000 clones, 90% of them singletons.

V is TRBV11-2 and J is TRBJ2-5, with TRBD2 matching over 8 bases. The starting material was peripheral blood, obtained in a trial of Ad26.COV2.S vaccine versus placebo. This receptor was identified in a person between 18 and 59 years old who received the Ad26.COV2.S COVID-19 vaccine or a placebo. The CDR3 is CASSRSGGGETQYF. Here the CDR3 DNA reads TGTGCCAGCAGCCGATCCGGGGGGGGAGAGACCCAGTACTTC.